This T cell receptor beta chain was retrieved from a study of blood T cells in healthy people across ages. Together with a sample-barcoded 5' primer, a J-beta primer mix was included in a second PCR lasting roughly 6 to 12 cycles. TCRdb called the 5' RACE reads again in MiXCR, with one record for every CDR3 protein. Of about 800,000 distinct CDR3 sequences listed, 20% to 30% were seen once; the top ten hold 3.7%. This clonotype was recorded a few times. The ends were cut back, 2 bases at V and 0 bases at J, with 14 bases in the middle. Per germline, CDR1 SGHTA and CDR2 FQGNSA. The CDR3 runs to 17 residues. These data were also filed under a second study, of T cells of mothers and their children.

This clonotype was sampled from a boy between 5 and 17 years old in good health. The chain uses TRBV7-2 and TRBJ1-3; D ambiguous. The specimen sequenced was blood. Written as DNA, the CDR3 is TGTGCCAGCAGCTTACCCCTAGGCGGGTACTCTGGAAACACCATATATTTT. Amino acid sequence: CASSLPLGGYSGNTIYF.